Following are 5 T cell receptor beta chains from one sample sequenced in a study of T cells in Graves' hyperthyroidism and ophthalmopathy. There were TCR beta CDR3 regions amplified from RNA transcripts. RT-PCR in the first round (using the HTBI primer set) targeted the TCR CDR3. In TCRdb, the multiplex PCR reads were re-called with MiXCR into one record per CDR3 protein. The data show 600,000 to 700,000 distinct CDR3 sequences, approximately 15% seen once. Sequencing input: blood. The origin of the receptors is a middle-aged woman with Graves' ophthalmopathy.

The sample holds many counts of this clonotype. This chain links TRBV10-3 with TRBJ1-2; D is ambiguous. Between the trimmed V and J ends, which lost 3 bases and 3 bases, there was a span of 11 bases. CDR3 size: 14 residues. Germline-derived CDR1 and CDR2 are ENHRY and SYGVKD. The CDR3 DNA reads TGTGCCATCAGTGATCGCCTTTGGGACTATGGCTACACCTTC. This sequence encodes CAISDRLWDYGYTF.

This chain joins TRBV12-3 or TRBV12-4 and TRBJ1-2; D ambiguous. V was trimmed by 5 bases and J by 7 bases, leaving 11 bases between them. The CDR3 sequence is 12 residues long. The CDR3 sequence: CASSPSPGGYTF. CDR3 bases: TGTGCCAGCAGTCCGAGTCCCGGTGGCTACACCTTC.

This clonotype was seen repeatedly, ten times or more. V is TRBV27 and J is TRBJ2-7; D not resolved. V was cut by 5 bases and J by 6 bases, with 8 bases left in between. CDR1 and CDR2 (germline): MNHEY, SMNVEV (reference sequence). The CDR3 totals 11 residues. For the CDR3, the DNA is TGTGCCAGCAGTATTGGACGCGAGCAGTACTTC. It translates to CASSIGREQYF.

This clonotype was detected ten times or more. This chain joins TRBV28 and TRBJ2-2; D is ambiguous. Germline assignment: CDR1 MDHEN and CDR2 SYDVKM. The V end was cut by 6 bases, the J end by 2 bases, with 7 bases between. The CDR3 contains 13 residues. The CDR3 loop is CASRRPNTGELFF. The CDR3 DNA reads TGTGCCAGCAGGCGGCCTAACACCGGGGAGCTGTTTTTT.

V usage is TRBV19 and J usage is TRBJ2-2, with 11 bases identical to TRBD1. Losses at the gene ends were 5 bases for V and 6 bases for J; bases not matched to a gene: 8. CDR1 is LNHDA and CDR2 is SQIVND in the germline V gene (reference sequence). The length of the CDR3 is 16 residues. For the CDR3, the DNA is TGTGCCAGTAGTGTCCGGGACAGGGGGTTTGCCGGGGAGCTGTTTTTT. Translation gives CASSVRDRGFAGELFF.